The 13 T cell receptor beta chains reported below all come from one sample, sequenced in a study of T-cell reconstitution after alpha-beta-depleted transplantation in children (dated by TCRdb to 2016 to 2017). Library preparation used PCR. TCRdb shows the sequencer as Illumina HiSeq 2500. Molecular barcoding was employed in the preparation of TCR libraries, with unique molecular identifiers being used to normalize TCRbeta repertoire quantification. Using fastp trimming at Q25 and MiXCR clonotype assembly, TCRdb reanalyzed the public sequencing data and kept in-frame beta chains. When rows share a CDR3 protein, they turn into one entry using the most common DNA and genes. A total of 200,000 to 250,000 distinct CDR3 sequences appear in this sample, roughly 8% of them only once. The top ten clones comprise approximately 6% of the sample. Read against the paper, the sample's treatment or condition label means: allogeneic hematopoietic cell transplantation with graft depleted of TCRalphabeta T cells and CD19 B cells.

The sample consisted of PBMCs, mostly from graft donor cells, taken 180 days after TCRalphabeta/CD19-depleted stem cell transplant. The receptors come from a male patient between 5 and 17 years old who had a stem cell transplant for acute lymphoblastic leukemia, so the T cells may come from the graft donor.

This clonotype was counted many times. The chain couples TRBV11-2 to TRBJ2-5, with D hard to call. The CDR3 length is 12 residues. Germline loops: CDR1 SGHAT, CDR2 FQNNGV. V was cut by 3 bases and J by 4 bases, with 6 bases left in between. CDR3 bases: TGTGCCAGCAGCTTGAGAAGAGAGACCCAGTACTTC. It specifies CASSLRRETQYF.

This clonotype has ten or more counts. The chain carries TRBV9 and TRBJ2-7; TRBD1 matches 7 bases. The CDR3 consists of 11 residues. J was trimmed by 6 bases and V by 3 bases; bases with no gene match: 0. Looked up from germline, CDR1 is SGDLS and CDR2 is YYNGEE. The CDR3 sequence is CASSDRGEQYF. CDR3 nucleotides: TGTGCCAGCAGCGACAGGGGCGAGCAGTACTTC.

This clonotype was observed many times. V gene TRBV5-1 combines with J gene TRBJ2-7, with 8 bases that match TRBD1. Germline CDR1 is SGHRS and CDR2 is YFSETQ. This CDR3 is built from 15 residues. J lost 5 bases, V lost 4 bases, and 11 bases had no gene match. CDR3 sequence (DNA): TGCGCCAGCAGCCTCTCGGACAGGGCCGAGGACGAGCAGTACTTC. Its protein is CASSLSDRAEDEQYF.

On this clonotype itself: At one end the junction does not follow the germline gene, possibly because of a read error. The chain carries TRBV6-1 and TRBJ1-3; D might be TRBD1 (5 bases). Germline assignment: CDR1 MNHNS and CDR2 SASEGT. The CDR3 extends over 15 amino acids. CDR3 DNA sequence: TGTGCCAGCACCTCGGACGTCCGCTCTGGACACACCCTATATTTT. As protein: CASTSDVRSGHTLYF.

This clonotype has ten or more counts. The chain combines TRBV7-6 with TRBJ2-1; possibly TRBD1 or TRBD2 for D (5 bases each). CDR1 is SGHVS, CDR2 FNYEAQ, per germline. The CDR3 has 15 amino acids. The V gene lost 0 bases and the J gene lost 11 bases, with 17 bases spanning the gap. This CDR3 reads CASSLALGMTAQQFF. The CDR3 nucleotides are TGTGCCAGCAGCTTAGCGCTCGGGATGACAGCCCAGCAGTTCTTC. Filled out from reference TRBV7-6 and TRBJ2-1, the complete variable domain reads GAGVSQSPRYKVTKRGQDVALRCDPISGHVSLYWYRQALGQGPEFLTYFNYEAQQDKSGLPNDRFSAERPEGSISTLTIQRTEQRDSAMYRCASSLALGMTAQQFFGPGTRLTVL.

This clonotype was counted many times. The V gene is TRBV5-1, the J gene TRBJ2-1; 10 nucleotides agree with TRBD2. The junction had 14 bases not matched to a gene; V was cut back by 4 bases and J by 7 bases. This CDR3 is built from 17 residues. Per germline, CDR1 SGHRS and CDR2 YFSETQ. The CDR3 sequence: CASSTSGNPSSGNEQFF. CDR3 bases: TGCGCCAGCAGCACTAGCGGGAATCCTAGTTCGGGGAATGAGCAGTTCTTC.

As for this clonotype: A read error may explain this, as a much larger clone is one base away. The CDR3: CASSPHLAFKPQHF. DNA of the CDR3: TGTGCCAGCAGTCCCCATCTGGCCTTTAAGCCCCAGCATTTT. The chain carries TRBV12-3 or TRBV12-4 and TRBJ1-5; D remains ambiguous. The CDR3 runs to 14 residues. Trimming took 5 bases from V and 8 from J, leaving 16 bases between them.

This clonotype has at least ten counts. The V gene is TRBV6-2 or TRBV6-3, the J gene TRBJ2-2; D is possibly TRBD1 (5 bases). The germline V gene has CDR1 MNHEY and CDR2 SVGEGT. This CDR3 contains 18 residues. With 6 bases removed from V and 3 bases from J, the gap between germline ends came to 23 bases. CDR3 nucleotide sequence: TGTGCCAGCAGCCCCCAGGGCCCCTTACCCCCTTACACCGGGGAGCTGTTTTTT. It encodes CASSPQGPLPPYTGELFF.

This clonotype was observed at least ten times. The genes are TRBV4-1 and TRBJ2-7; the D is unclear. Germline CDR1 and CDR2: MGHRA and YSYEKL. CDR3 length equals 15 residues. V was shortened by 1 base and J by 4 bases, with 14 bases between the two germline ends. CDR3 in amino acids: CASSQGPLPRYEQYF. The CDR3 region has the DNA TGCGCCAGCAGCCAAGGACCACTGCCCCGGTACGAGCAGTACTTC.

On this clonotype: Just one base apart from a much larger clone, this may be a read error. This chain joins TRBV4-3 and TRBJ2-3, with 9 bases aligning to TRBD2. CDR3 size: 18 residues. CDR1 and CDR2 from the germline V gene are LGHNA and YSLEER. With 0 bases clipped from V and 7 bases from J, the junction kept 14 bases outside the gene matches. CDR3 in amino acids: CASSQEEGAGGLGYTQYF. Written as DNA, the CDR3 is TGCGCCAGCAGCCAAGAGGAGGGGGCGGGGGGGCTTGGATATACGCAGTATTTT.

This clonotype has at least ten counts. The rearrangement links TRBV5-1 to TRBJ2-3; the D gene is possibly TRBD2 (5 bases). This CDR3 has 17 amino acids. V lost 3 bases and J 1 base, leaving 18 bases between the germline ends. Looked up from germline, CDR1 is SGHRS and CDR2 is YFSETQ. The CDR3 coding sequence is TGCGCCAGCAGCTACGTAAGAGGGCGTCTGGGCACAGATACGCAGTATTTT. Translation: CASSYVRGRLGTDTQYF.

This clonotype was detected only a few times. The J gene is TRBJ1-1, the V gene TRBV6-2 or TRBV6-3; no reliable D call. Deletions cut 5 bases from V and 0 bases from J, with 10 bases between. The CDR3 totals 14 residues. Germline loops: CDR1 MNHEY, CDR2 SVGEGT. The CDR3 protein is CASSPTLMNTEAFF. CDR3 in DNA: TGTGCCAGCAGTCCCACCCTTATGAACACTGAAGCTTTCTTT.

This clonotype was recorded a few times. The chain combines TRBV11-2 with TRBJ2-5; 15 bases fit TRBD2. V lost 1 base, J lost 0 bases, and 6 bases stayed unmatched. This CDR3 has 19 amino acids. Germline CDR1 reads SGHAT; CDR2 reads FQNNGV. The chain's CDR3 is CASSLVGLAGGGYQETQYF. DNA for the CDR3: TGTGCCAGCAGCTTAGTAGGACTAGCGGGGGGGGGCTACCAAGAGACCCAGTACTTC.